Below are 4 T cell receptor beta chains sequenced from a single sample in a study of cytomegalovirus exposure and HLA in healthy donors. Amplification used 60 Vbeta primers and 13 Jbeta primers. Assay: immunoSEQ multiplex PCR; the TCRdb copy retains only in-frame clones and omits some. The repertoire holds 130,000 or so clones, about two thirds seen once, with approximately 2.5% in the top ten. The sample was PBMCs. These receptors were obtained from a woman aged 40-49 years in good health and CMV-seronegative.

V gene TRBV19 combines with J gene TRBJ1-1; D call uncertain. Trimming cost V 3 bases and J 0 bases, with 23 bases left between them. The CDR3 runs 19 residues. Germline loops: CDR1 LNHDA, CDR2 SQIVND (reference sequence). CDR3 DNA sequence: TGTGCCAGTAGTATGAGAGAGAGGGTAGCGAAGGTGATGAACACTGAAGCTTTCTTT. Its translation is CASSMRERVAKVMNTEAFF.

V usage is TRBV27 and J usage is TRBJ1-6; D remains ambiguous. CDR1 is MNHEY and CDR2 is SMNVEV in the germline V gene (reference sequence). The V and J ends lost 6 bases and 6 bases respectively, with 15 bases between them. This CDR3 contains 15 residues. The chain's CDR3 is CASSLLTVVNSPLHF. DNA of the CDR3: TGTGCCAGCAGCCTCCTGACTGTGGTTAATTCACCCCTCCACTTT.

This clone was recorded a few times. The rearrangement uses TRBV27 and TRBJ1-1, with TRBD1 matching 12 bases. Germline-derived CDR1 and CDR2 are MNHEY and SMNVEV (reference sequence). V dropped 7 bases and J dropped 4; count of bases not matched to a gene: 4. The length of the CDR3 is 14 residues. CDR3 bases: TGTGCCAGCACCGGGACAGGGGGCGTCACTGAAGCTTTCTTT. It translates to CASTGTGGVTEAFF.

The rearrangement uses TRBV18 and TRBJ2-7; the D is unclear. The CDR3 consists of 15 residues. Germline loops: CDR1 KGHSH, CDR2 LQKENI. V was shortened by 1 base and J by 2 bases, with 12 bases between the two germline ends. CDR3 sequence reads: CASSPQSPGAYEQYF. For the CDR3, the DNA is TGTGCCAGCTCACCACAGTCCCCAGGTGCCTACGAGCAGTACTTC.